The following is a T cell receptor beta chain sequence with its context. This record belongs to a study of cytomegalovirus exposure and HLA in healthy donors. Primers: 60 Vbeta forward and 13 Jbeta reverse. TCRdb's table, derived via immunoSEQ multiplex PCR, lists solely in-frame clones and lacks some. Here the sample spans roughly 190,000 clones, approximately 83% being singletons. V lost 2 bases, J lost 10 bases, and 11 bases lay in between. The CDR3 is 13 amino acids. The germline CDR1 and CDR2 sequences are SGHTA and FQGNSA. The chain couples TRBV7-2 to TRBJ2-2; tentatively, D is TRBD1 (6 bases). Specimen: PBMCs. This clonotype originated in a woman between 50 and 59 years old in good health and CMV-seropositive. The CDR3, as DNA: TGTGCCAGCAGCTTAAACCGACAGGAGGAGCTGTTTTTT. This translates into CASSLNRQEELFF.